This is a list of T cell receptor beta chains from one sample in a study of metastatic and nonmetastatic thyroid tumors. Using MiXCR, TCRdb reanalyzed the PCR reads. The sample contains roughly 5,900 clones, roughly a third of which appear only once. The material sequenced was adjacent normal tissue. These receptors all come from a male donor with papillary thyroid cancer or a benign thyroid nodule (not recorded which). Some clones in this sample may be carry-over from other donors' samples. Both conserved end residues are part of each CDR3. D genes are given only for firm matches. Part of the rows lack a size; the others show once, few, many or a class for expanded clones.

v_gene,d_gene,abundance,j_gene,CDR3nt,CDR3aa
TRBV27,-,-,TRBJ2-7,TGTGCCAGCACCTCTGGGTACGAGCAGTACTTC,CASTSGYEQYF
TRBV27,-,medium-sized,TRBJ2-1,TGTGCCAGCAGTAGTTGGTCCTACAATGAGCAGTTCTTC,CASSSWSYNEQFF
TRBV6-1,TRBD1,-,TRBJ1-1,TGTGCCAGCAGTCGGACAGGGGGCCGGACTGAAGCTTTCTTT,CASSRTGGRTEAFF
TRBV7-8,TRBD1,-,TRBJ1-1,TGTGCCAGCAGCTCTGGGACAGGGACTGAAGCTTTCTTT,CASSSGTGTEAFF
TRBV20-1,TRBD1,once,TRBJ2-7,TGCAGTGCTCCCTATAGTGGGACAGGGGGCGACGAGCAGTACTTC,CSAPYSGTGGDEQYF
TRBV11-2,-,-,TRBJ1-2,TGTGCCAGCAGCTTAGACAGGGGAGGCTATGGCTACACCTTC,CASSLDRGGYGYTF
TRBV3-1,-,-,TRBJ2-3,TGTGCCAGCAGCCAAGGACTAGGAAAGGGAGATACGCAGTATTTT,CASSQGLGKGDTQYF
TRBV28,-,-,TRBJ1-4,TGTGCCAGCAGCACAGGCTACCAAAGAGGGGGACTGTTTTTT,CASSTGYQRGGLFF
TRBV4-1,TRBD2,-,TRBJ2-1,TGCGCCAGCAGCCAAGTCACCCCCACTAGCGGGAGGGGAGATGAGCAGTTCTTC,CASSQVTPTSGRGDEQFF
TRBV3-1,TRBD2,medium-sized,TRBJ2-7,TGTGCCAGCAGCCAAGGGGGGGAGGGGCGCTGGGAGCAGTACTTC,CASSQGGEGRWEQYF
TRBV2,TRBD2,once,TRBJ2-3,TGTGCCAGCAGTGGGGCTAGCGGGAGTAGAGGGCATACGCAGTATTTT,CASSGASGSRGHTQYF
TRBV20-1,-,-,TRBJ1-6,TGCAGTGCTAGAGGGACAAGTAATTCACCCCTCCACTTT,CSARGTSNSPLHF
TRBV6-1,-,large,TRBJ1-1,TGTGCCACCCATCTAACAGGCAACACTGAAGCTTTCTTT,CATHLTGNTEAFF
TRBV9,-,-,TRBJ1-1,TGTGCCAGCAGCGTAACACCCGGAAAAGCTGAAGCTTTCTTT,CASSVTPGKAEAFF
TRBV5-1,TRBD1,few,TRBJ2-1,TGCGCCAGCAGCTTGGAGGGCAGGGGGCAGGATGAGCAGTTCTTC,CASSLEGRGQDEQFF
TRBV20-1,-,-,TRBJ2-7,TGCAGTGCTGAGCACACGGGGGAATCCTACGAGCAGTACTTC,CSAEHTGESYEQYF
TRBV12-3/TRBV12-4,-,few,TRBJ1-2,TGTGCCAGCAGTTCCTCTGCGGATGGCTACACCTTC,CASSSSADGYTF
TRBV9,-,-,TRBJ2-1,TGTGCCAGCAGCGTATCTAGCGACGCCTCCTACAATGAGCAGTTCTTC,CASSVSSDASYNEQFF
TRBV27,TRBD1,few,TRBJ1-2,TGTGCCAGCAGCTTAACCGTCCCGGGACAGGGGAACTATGGCTACACCTTC,CASSLTVPGQGNYGYTF
TRBV5-5,-,-,TRBJ1-1,TGTGCCAGCAGCCCCGGACCGGGTGTGAACACTGAAGCTTTCTTT,CASSPGPGVNTEAFF
TRBV28,-,-,TRBJ1-5,TGTGCCAGCAGTTTAGGTGGGGGCAATCAGCCCCAGCATTTT,CASSLGGGNQPQHF
TRBV27,TRBD2,few,TRBJ2-7,TGTGCCAGCAGTCCACTCCCCGGTGGGACTAGCGGGAGGGACGAGCAGTACTTC,CASSPLPGGTSGRDEQYF
TRBV7-3,-,-,TRBJ1-1,TGTGCCAGCAGCTTGGAGCCCATGAACACTGAAGCTTTCTTT,CASSLEPMNTEAFF
TRBV6-5,-,few,TRBJ2-7,TGTGCCAGTAAGTCGGGATTCGGGCTACGCTTCTCCTACGAGCAGTACTTC,CASKSGFGLRFSYEQYF
TRBV9,-,few,TRBJ1-1,TGTGCCAGCAGCGGATCTAACACTGAAGCTTTCTTT,CASSGSNTEAFF
TRBV6-2/TRBV6-3,-,few,TRBJ1-3,TGTGCCAGCAGTTACTCGGGCAGGGGTGGAAACACCATATATTTT,CASSYSGRGGNTIYF
TRBV5-1,-,-,TRBJ2-6,TGCGCCAGCAGGTCAGGCTCTGGGGCCAACGTCCTGACTTTC,CASRSGSGANVLTF
TRBV20-1,-,-,TRBJ1-1,TGCAGTGCTAGAGAGGGGGGGATGAATACTGAAGCTTTCTTT,CSAREGGMNTEAFF
TRBV9,-,-,TRBJ1-6,TGTGCCAGCAGCGCCAATAGGCAGAGCTCCTATAATTCACCCCTCCACTTT,CASSANRQSSYNSPLHF
TRBV2,TRBD1,-,TRBJ2-7,TGTGCCAGCAGTGTGCCAGGGGGATACGAGCATTACTTC,CASSVPGGYEHYF
TRBV30,-,-,TRBJ1-6,TGTGCCTGGAGTCCCCCGGACCGGAGTTCACCCCTCCACTTT,CAWSPPDRSSPLHF
TRBV4-2,-,medium-sized,TRBJ1-5,TGTGCCAGCAGCCGATACCGGGCTCCTAATCAGCCCCAGCATTTT,CASSRYRAPNQPQHF
TRBV4-1,-,few,TRBJ1-2,TGCGCCAGCAGCCAAGATAGGCTATACGGCTACACCTTC,CASSQDRLYGYTF
TRBV2,-,once,TRBJ1-6,TGTGCCAGCAGTGAAGCGCCGGACTCTAGGACCCTCCACTTT,CASSEAPDSRTLHF
TRBV2,-,few,TRBJ2-2,TGTGCCAGCACGGGGTACCTTAGCACCGGGGAGCTGTTTTTT,CASTGYLSTGELFF
TRBV28,TRBD2,-,TRBJ2-2,TGTGCCAGCAGTCGGACTAGCGCGGCCGGGGAGCTGTTTTTT,CASSRTSAAGELFF
TRBV28,TRBD1,-,TRBJ2-5,TGTGCCAGCAGTTCACCGGGACAGCAAGAGACCCAGTACTTC,CASSSPGQQETQYF
TRBV29-1,-,few,TRBJ2-7,TGCAGCGTTGGAGGAGGGACAACTAACTACGAGCAGTACTTC,CSVGGGTTNYEQYF
TRBV2,TRBD1,-,TRBJ1-2,TGTGCCAGCAGCATGACAGGGCCCAACTATGGCTACACCTTC,CASSMTGPNYGYTF
TRBV10-1,-,many,TRBJ2-1,TGCGCCAGCAGCGCAAGGCGTGCCCCGGTGGGGGAGCAGTTCTTC,CASSARRAPVGEQFF
TRBV28,TRBD2,few,TRBJ2-7,TGTGCCAGCAGTTCTATACTAGCGGGAGTACCCTACGAGCAGTACTTC,CASSSILAGVPYEQYF
TRBV27,TRBD2,large,TRBJ2-2,TGTGCCAGCAGTTCTATAGCGGGATCGAACACCGGGGAGCTGTTTTTT,CASSSIAGSNTGELFF
TRBV6-2/TRBV6-3,TRBD1,few,TRBJ1-2,TGTGCCACCGGGACAGGAGGGCGTGGCTACACCTTC,CATGTGGRGYTF
TRBV27,-,-,TRBJ1-3,TGTGCCAGCAGTCTCCGGGCATCAGGATTTTCTGGAAACACCATATATTTT,CASSLRASGFSGNTIYF
TRBV6-1,TRBD2,few,TRBJ2-1,TGTGCCAGCAGACTCCGGGCAACTAGCGGGAATGAGCAGTTCTTC,CASRLRATSGNEQFF
TRBV9,-,-,TRBJ1-2,TGTGCCAGCAGCGCCCAGGGGAGGGTCGGCTACACCTTC,CASSAQGRVGYTF
TRBV14,TRBD1,-,TRBJ2-3,TGTGCCAGCAGTCTGACAGGGGGTTTAACAGATACGCAGTATTTT,CASSLTGGLTDTQYF
TRBV20-1,-,-,TRBJ1-1,TGCAGTGCTAGAGTCGACACTGGCGAAGCTTTCTTT,CSARVDTGEAFF
TRBV14,-,large,TRBJ2-6,TGTGCCAGCAGCCAATCGTATGGCGGGGCCAACGTCCTGACTTTC,CASSQSYGGANVLTF
TRBV19,-,-,TRBJ1-2,TGTGCCAGTAGTGATCTGGACGAAGGTACGCACTATGGCTACACCTTC,CASSDLDEGTHYGYTF
TRBV28,-,-,TRBJ1-2,TGTGCCAGCAGTTTAACAGGAGTAAACTATGGCTACACCTTC,CASSLTGVNYGYTF
TRBV5-1,TRBD1,-,TRBJ1-4,TGCGCCAGCAGCTTCTGGACAGGGGGCGCGAATGAAAAACTGTTTTTT,CASSFWTGGANEKLFF
TRBV6-1,-,-,TRBJ2-4,TGTGCCAGCAGTCGCCAGGGGAGCCAAAACATTCAGTACTTC,CASSRQGSQNIQYF
TRBV11-2,TRBD2,-,TRBJ2-7,TGTGCCAGCAGCTTTTTTCAAGAGCTAGCGGGAGGGTCCAATGAGCAGTACTTC,CASSFFQELAGGSNEQYF